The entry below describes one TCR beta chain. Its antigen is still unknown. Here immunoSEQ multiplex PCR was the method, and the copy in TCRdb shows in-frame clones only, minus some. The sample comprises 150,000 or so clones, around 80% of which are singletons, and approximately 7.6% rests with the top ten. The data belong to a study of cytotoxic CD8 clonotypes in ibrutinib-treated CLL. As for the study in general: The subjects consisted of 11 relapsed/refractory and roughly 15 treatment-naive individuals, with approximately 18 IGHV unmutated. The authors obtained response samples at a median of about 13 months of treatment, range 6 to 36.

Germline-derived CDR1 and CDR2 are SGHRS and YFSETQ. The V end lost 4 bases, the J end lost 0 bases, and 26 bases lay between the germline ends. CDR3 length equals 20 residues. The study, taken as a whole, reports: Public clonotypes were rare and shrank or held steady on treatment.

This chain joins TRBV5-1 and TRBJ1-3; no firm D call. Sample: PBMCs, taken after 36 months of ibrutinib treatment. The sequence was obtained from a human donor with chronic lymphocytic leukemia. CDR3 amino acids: CASSTTVPPSSQRSGNTIYF. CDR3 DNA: TGCGCCAGCAGCACTACCGTTCCCCCCTCATCCCAGCGCTCTGGAAACACCATATATTTT.